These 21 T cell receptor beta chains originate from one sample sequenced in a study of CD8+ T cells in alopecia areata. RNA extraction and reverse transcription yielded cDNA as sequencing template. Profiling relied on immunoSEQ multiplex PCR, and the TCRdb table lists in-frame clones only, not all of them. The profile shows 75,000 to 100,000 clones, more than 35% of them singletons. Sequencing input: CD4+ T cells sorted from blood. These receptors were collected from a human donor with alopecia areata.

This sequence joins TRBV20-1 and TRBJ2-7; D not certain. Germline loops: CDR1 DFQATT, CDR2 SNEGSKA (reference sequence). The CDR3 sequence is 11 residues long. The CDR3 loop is CSKASSYEQYF. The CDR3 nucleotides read TGCAGCAAGGCGAGCTCCTACGAGCAGTACTTC.

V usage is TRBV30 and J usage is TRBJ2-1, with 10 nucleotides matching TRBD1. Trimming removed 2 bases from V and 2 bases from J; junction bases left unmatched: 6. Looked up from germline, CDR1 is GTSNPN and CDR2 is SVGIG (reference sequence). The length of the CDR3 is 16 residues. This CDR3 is CAWSYRTGGTYNEQFF. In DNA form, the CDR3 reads TGTGCCTGGAGTTATCGGACAGGGGGGACCTACAATGAGCAGTTCTTC.

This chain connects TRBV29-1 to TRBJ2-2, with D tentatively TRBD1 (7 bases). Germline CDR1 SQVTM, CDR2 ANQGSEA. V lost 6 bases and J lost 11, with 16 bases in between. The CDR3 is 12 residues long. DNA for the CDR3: TGCAGCGTGGAGGGTAGGGGGCGCGAGCTGTTTTTT. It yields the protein CSVEGRGRELFF.

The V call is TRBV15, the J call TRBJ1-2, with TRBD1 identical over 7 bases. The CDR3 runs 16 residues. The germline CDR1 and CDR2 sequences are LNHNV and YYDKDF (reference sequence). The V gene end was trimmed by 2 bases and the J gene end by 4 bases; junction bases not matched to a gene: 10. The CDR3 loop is CATSRPRGDSLYGYTF. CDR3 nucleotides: TGTGCCACCAGCAGACCTAGGGGGGACAGCCTCTATGGCTACACCTTC.

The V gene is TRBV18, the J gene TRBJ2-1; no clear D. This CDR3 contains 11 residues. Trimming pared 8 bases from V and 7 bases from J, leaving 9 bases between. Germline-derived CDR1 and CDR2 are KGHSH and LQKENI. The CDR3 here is CASEYKNEQFF. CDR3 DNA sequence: TGTGCCAGCGAGTATAAGAATGAGCAGTTCTTC.

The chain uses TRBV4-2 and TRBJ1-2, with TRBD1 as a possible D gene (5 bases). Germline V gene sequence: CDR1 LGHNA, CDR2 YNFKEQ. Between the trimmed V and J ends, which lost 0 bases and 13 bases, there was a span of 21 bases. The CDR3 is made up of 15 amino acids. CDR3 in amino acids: CASSQDLADSTKLTF. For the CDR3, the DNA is TGTGCCAGCAGCCAAGATCTTGCTGACAGTACTAAGCTCACCTTC.

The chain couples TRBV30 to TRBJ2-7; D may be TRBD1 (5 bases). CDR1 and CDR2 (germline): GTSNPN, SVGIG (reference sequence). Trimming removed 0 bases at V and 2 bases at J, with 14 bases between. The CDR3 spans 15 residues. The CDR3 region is CAWSVGPRVPYEQYF. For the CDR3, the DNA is TGTGCCTGGAGTGTAGGACCCAGGGTACCCTACGAGCAGTACTTC. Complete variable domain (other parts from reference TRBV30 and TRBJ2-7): SQTIHQWPATLVQPVGSPLSLECTVEGTSNPNLYWYRQAAGRGLQLLFYSVGIGQISSEVPQNLSASRPQDRQFILSSKKLLLSDSGFYLCAWSVGPRVPYEQYFGPGTRLTVT.

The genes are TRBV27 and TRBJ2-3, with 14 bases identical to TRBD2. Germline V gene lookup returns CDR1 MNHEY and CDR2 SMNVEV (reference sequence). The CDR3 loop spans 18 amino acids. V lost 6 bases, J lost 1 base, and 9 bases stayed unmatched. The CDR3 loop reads CASSHHGLAGGGTDTQYF. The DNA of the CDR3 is TGTGCCAGCAGCCACCATGGACTAGCGGGAGGTGGCACAGATACGCAGTATTTT.

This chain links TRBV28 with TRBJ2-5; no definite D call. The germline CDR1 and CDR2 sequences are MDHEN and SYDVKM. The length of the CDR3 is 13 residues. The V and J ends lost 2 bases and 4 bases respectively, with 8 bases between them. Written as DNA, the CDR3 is TGTGCCAGCAGTTTACGGGCGCCAGAGACCCAGTACTTC. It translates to CASSLRAPETQYF.

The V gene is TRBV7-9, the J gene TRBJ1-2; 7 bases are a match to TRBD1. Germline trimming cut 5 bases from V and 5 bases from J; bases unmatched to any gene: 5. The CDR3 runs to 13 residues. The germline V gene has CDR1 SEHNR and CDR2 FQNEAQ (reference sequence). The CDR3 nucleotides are TGTGCCAGCAGCCTGGGACAGCCATATGGCTACACCTTC. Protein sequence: CASSLGQPYGYTF.

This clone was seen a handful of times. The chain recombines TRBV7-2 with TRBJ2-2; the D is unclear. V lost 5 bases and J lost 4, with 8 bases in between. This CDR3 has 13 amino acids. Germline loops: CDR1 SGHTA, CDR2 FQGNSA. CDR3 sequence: CASSPRVTGELFF. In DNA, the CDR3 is TGTGCCAGCAGCCCGCGTGTCACCGGGGAGCTGTTTTTT.

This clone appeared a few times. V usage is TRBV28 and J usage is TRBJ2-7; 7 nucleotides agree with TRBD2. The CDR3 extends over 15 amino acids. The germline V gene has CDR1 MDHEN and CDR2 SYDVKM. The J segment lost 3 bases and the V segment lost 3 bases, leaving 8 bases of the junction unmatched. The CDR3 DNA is TGTGCCAGCAGTTTTATGGCGGGAGTCCGCTACGAGCAGTACTTC. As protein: CASSFMAGVRYEQYF.

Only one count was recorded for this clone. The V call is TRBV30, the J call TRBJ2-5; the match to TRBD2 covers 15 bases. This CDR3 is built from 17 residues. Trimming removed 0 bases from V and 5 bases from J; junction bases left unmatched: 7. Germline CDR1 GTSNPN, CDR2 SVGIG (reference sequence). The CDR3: CAWSVRGLAGGGETQYF. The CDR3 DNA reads TGTGCCTGGAGTGTAAGGGGACTAGCGGGGGGAGGCGAGACCCAGTACTTC.

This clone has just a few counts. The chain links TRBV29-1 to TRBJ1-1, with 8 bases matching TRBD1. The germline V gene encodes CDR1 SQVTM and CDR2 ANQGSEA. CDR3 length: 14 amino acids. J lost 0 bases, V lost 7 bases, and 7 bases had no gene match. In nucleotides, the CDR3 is TGCAGCGCATCACAGGGGGGGGTGAACACTGAAGCTTTCTTT. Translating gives CSASQGGVNTEAFF.

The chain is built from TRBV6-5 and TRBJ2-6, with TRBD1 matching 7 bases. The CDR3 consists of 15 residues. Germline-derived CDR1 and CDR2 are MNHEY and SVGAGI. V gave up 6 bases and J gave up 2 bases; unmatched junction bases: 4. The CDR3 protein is CASSQTGTGANVLTF. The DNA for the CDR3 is TGTGCCAGCAGCCAGACAGGGACTGGGGCCAACGTCCTGACTTTC.

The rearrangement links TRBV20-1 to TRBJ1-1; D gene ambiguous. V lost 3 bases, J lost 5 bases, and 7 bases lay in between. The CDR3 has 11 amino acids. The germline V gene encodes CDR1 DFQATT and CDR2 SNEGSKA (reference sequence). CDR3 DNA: TGCAGTGCTAGGAAGGAAACTGAAGCTTTCTTT. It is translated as CSARKETEAFF.

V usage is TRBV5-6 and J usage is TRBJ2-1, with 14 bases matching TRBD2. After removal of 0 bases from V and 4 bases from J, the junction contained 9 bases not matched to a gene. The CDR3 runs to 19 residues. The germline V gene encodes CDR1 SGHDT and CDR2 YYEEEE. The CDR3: CASSLAPGLAGVSYNEQFF. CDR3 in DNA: TGTGCCAGCAGCTTGGCGCCGGGACTAGCGGGAGTTTCGTACAATGAGCAGTTCTTC.

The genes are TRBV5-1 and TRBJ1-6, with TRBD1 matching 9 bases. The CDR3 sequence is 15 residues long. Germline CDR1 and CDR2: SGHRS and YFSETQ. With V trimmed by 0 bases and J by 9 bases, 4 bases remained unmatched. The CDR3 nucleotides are TGCGCCAGCAGCTTGGATAGGGACAGGGTTTCACCCCTCCACTTT. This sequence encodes CASSLDRDRVSPLHF.

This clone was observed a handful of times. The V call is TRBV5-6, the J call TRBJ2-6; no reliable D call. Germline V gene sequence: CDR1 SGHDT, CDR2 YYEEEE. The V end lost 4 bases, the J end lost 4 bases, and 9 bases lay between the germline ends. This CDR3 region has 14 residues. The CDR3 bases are TGTGCCAGCAGCCACCCATCCGGGGCCAACGTCCTGACTTTC. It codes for CASSHPSGANVLTF.

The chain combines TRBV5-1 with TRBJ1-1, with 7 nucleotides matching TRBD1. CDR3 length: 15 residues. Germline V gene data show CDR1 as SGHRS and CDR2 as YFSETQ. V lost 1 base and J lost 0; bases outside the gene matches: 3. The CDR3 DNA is TGCGCCAGCAGCTTGACAGGGGACATGAACACTGAAGCTTTCTTT. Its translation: CASSLTGDMNTEAFF.

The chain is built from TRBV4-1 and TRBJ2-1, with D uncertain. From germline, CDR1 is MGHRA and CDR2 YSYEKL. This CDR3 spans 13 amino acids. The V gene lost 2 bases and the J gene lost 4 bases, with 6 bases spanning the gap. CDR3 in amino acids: CASSQYEYNEQFF. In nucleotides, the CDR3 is TGCGCCAGCAGCCAATACGAATACAATGAGCAGTTCTTC.